These 13 T cell receptor beta chains were all obtained from the same sample, sequenced in a study of technical replicates of blood from a few donors (dated by TCRdb to the late 2010s). Libraries were prepared through the immunoSEQ multiplex PCR assay. The clones in this table, taken by TCRdb from immuneACCESS, are in-frame only. Not every clone is retained; where verified, under half of the shortfall comes from an unresolved V gene, and the cause of the rest is unknown. For this sample there are under 70,000 clones; 92% appear just once. In total, the top ten clones hold around 0.37% of the sample. Source material: T cells isolated from PBMCs. Every receptor here comes from a human donor in good health.

The chain carries TRBV2 and TRBJ1-5; D possibly corresponds to TRBD1 (5 bases). Germline values: CDR1 SNHLY, CDR2 FYNNEI. V lost 0 bases, J lost 2 bases, and 8 bases lay in between. The CDR3 is 15 residues long. CDR3 nucleotides: TGTGCCAGCAGTGAAGCACAAGGGGGCAATCAGCCCCAGCATTTT. Protein: CASSEAQGGNQPQHF.

The gene calls are TRBV18 and TRBJ2-2; tentatively, D is TRBD2 (5 bases). The V and J ends lost 5 bases and 4 bases respectively, with 14 bases between them. CDR1 is KGHSH, CDR2 LQKENI, per germline. This CDR3 is built from 15 residues. The CDR3 spells CASSTILGATGELFF. CDR3 bases: TGTGCCAGCTCAACTATCCTGGGAGCCACCGGGGAGCTGTTTTTT.

This clone was detected a few times. The V gene is TRBV19, the J gene TRBJ1-1, with 9 bases matching TRBD1. CDR3 length equals 15 residues. The germline gives CDR1 LNHDA, CDR2 SQIVND (reference sequence). The V and J ends lost 1 base and 11 bases, in that order; junction bases with no gene match: 11. The CDR3 bases are TGTGCCAGTAGTATAGTGGGACAGGGACGGGTTTTTGCTTTCTTT. Its translation is CASSIVGQGRVFAFF.

The chain couples TRBV6-1 to TRBJ2-7; possible D gene TRBD1, 5 bases. V was shortened by 7 bases and J by 9 bases, with 16 bases between the two germline ends. Per germline, CDR1 MNHNS and CDR2 SASEGT. This CDR3 has 12 residues. The CDR3 nucleotides are TGTGCCAGCAAACGGACACCTACTGTGCAGTACTTC. As protein: CASKRTPTVQYF.

This chain joins TRBV4-2 and TRBJ2-7; D gene uncertain. Germline V lookup: CDR1 LGHNA, CDR2 YNFKEQ. Between the trimmed V and J ends, which lost 0 bases and 3 bases, there was a span of 3 bases. There are 12 residues in the CDR3. The CDR3 here is CASSQDIYEQYF. In DNA form, the CDR3 reads TGTGCCAGCAGCCAAGATATCTACGAGCAGTACTTC.

The rearrangement links TRBV6-1 to TRBJ2-2, with D unresolved. The CDR3 spans 15 residues. Trimming pared 5 bases from V and 9 bases from J, leaving 19 bases between. Germline CDR1 MNHNS, CDR2 SASEGT. CDR3 nucleotide sequence: TGTGCCAGCAGTAACAGTTTTTTACGGTCATGGGAGCTGTTTTTT. It translates to CASSNSFLRSWELFF.

The chain recombines TRBV7-6 with TRBJ2-3; D is possibly TRBD1 (6 bases). The CDR3 consists of 16 residues. V shed 2 bases and J shed 2 bases, with 14 bases lying between them. The germline CDR1 and CDR2 sequences are SGHVS and FNYEAQ. The CDR3 DNA reads TGTGCCAGCAGCTTATCTCAGGGGTGGGACACAGATACGCAGTATTTT. It is translated as CASSLSQGWDTDTQYF.

The rearrangement links TRBV15 to TRBJ2-7; a weak D match, TRBD2 (7 bases). There are 14 residues in the CDR3. CDR1 and CDR2 (germline): LNHNV, YYDKDF (reference sequence). Trimming removed 5 bases at V and 6 bases at J, with 17 bases between. CDR3 DNA sequence: TGTGCCACCAGCTCCCAAGGGGGAGGGGTCGAGCAGTACTTC. Protein product: CATSSQGGGVEQYF.

The rearrangement links TRBV2 to TRBJ2-5, with D perhaps TRBD2 (6 bases). CDR3 length: 15 residues. V gave up 4 bases and J gave up 4 bases, with 16 bases separating them. The V gene's germline CDR1 is SNHLY and CDR2 FYNNEI. The CDR3 reads CASSGVAASIETQYF. The CDR3 nucleotides are TGTGCCAGCAGTGGAGTAGCGGCCTCCATAGAGACCCAGTACTTC.

The chain has TRBV4-1 and TRBJ2-2; 9 bases are shared with TRBD2. The CDR3 has 17 residues. Germline loops: CDR1 MGHRA, CDR2 YSYEKL. Trimming took 0 bases from V and 6 from J; bases not matched to a gene: 8. The CDR3 bases are TGCGCCAGCAGCCAAGATTATGGGACTAGCCGCGCCGGGGAGCTGTTTTTT. The encoded protein is CASSQDYGTSRAGELFF.

The chain carries TRBV6-5 and TRBJ2-5; D is possibly TRBD1 (5 bases). CDR1 and CDR2 from the germline V gene are MNHEY and SVGAGI. Trimming took off 0 bases at V and 0 bases at J, with 11 bases between the two ends. The CDR3 loop spans 16 amino acids. CDR3 DNA sequence: TGTGCCAGCAGTTACTCGAGTTCAGGGTACCAAGAGACCCAGTACTTC. Amino acid sequence: CASSYSSSGYQETQYF.

The chain joins TRBV5-1 to TRBJ2-4, with D maybe TRBD2 (5 bases). The V end was cut by 3 bases, the J end by 0 bases, with 19 bases between. Germline V gives CDR1 SGHRS, CDR2 YFSETQ. The CDR3 is 18 amino acids. The CDR3 loop reads CASSSGEADILAKNIQYF. In DNA, the CDR3 is TGCGCCAGCAGCTCCGGTGAAGCGGATATTCTAGCCAAAAACATTCAGTACTTC.

J is TRBJ2-7 and V is TRBV27, with D possibly being TRBD2 (5 bases). V was shortened by 2 bases and J by 2 bases, with 10 bases between the two germline ends. The CDR3 length is 14 residues. CDR1 and CDR2 from the germline V gene are MNHEY and SMNVEV (reference sequence). This CDR3 reads CASSLPGEPYEQYF. In DNA, the CDR3 is TGTGCCAGCAGTTTACCCGGGGAGCCCTACGAGCAGTACTTC.